Listed below are T cell receptor beta chains from one sample, sequenced in a study of graft-versus-host responses after intestinal transplantation. Generated by immunoSEQ multiplex PCR, the TCRdb table keeps only in-frame clones and is missing some. The repertoire holds under 150,000 clones, with 85% to 95% as singletons. Antigens for these TCRs are unknown. This sample comprised unstimulated CD4+ T cells sorted from spleen or lymph node cells, obtained before intestinal transplant. The receptors come from a human donor who received an intestinal transplant. CDR3s include the opening cysteine and the closing phenylalanine or tryptophan. A D gene is named only where the DNA matches it firmly. Size tells how often a clone was seen (once, few, many) or the class of an expanded clone, and some rows leave it out.

d_call,clone_size,j_call,v_call,cdr3_aa,cdr3_nt
TRBD1,NA,TRBJ1-2,TRBV15,CATSRPTGGNYGYTF,TGTGCCACCAGCAGACCCACAGGGGGGAACTATGGCTACACCTTC
NA,NA,TRBJ2-3,TRBV11-3,CASSRGTDTQYF,TGTGCCAGCAGCCGGGGGACAGATACGCAGTATTTT
TRBD2,NA,TRBJ2-5,TRBV2,CASSHGLPRGAQYF,TGTGCCAGCAGTCACGGACTACCTCGGGGGGCCCAGTACTTC
NA,NA,TRBJ1-5,TRBV28,CASSPSHGGGSNQPQHF,TGTGCCAGCAGTCCATCCCACGGGGGAGGGAGCAATCAGCCCCAGCATTTT
NA,NA,TRBJ2-3,TRBV6-4,CASSDADTQYF,TGTGCCAGCAGTGACGCAGATACGCAGTATTTT
NA,few,TRBJ2-7,TRBV6-5,CASSYSTSPGYEQYF,TGTGCCAGCAGTTATTCCACTAGTCCGGGCTACGAGCAGTACTTC
TRBD1,NA,TRBJ1-2,TRBV30,CAWPGQGADGYTF,TGTGCCTGGCCCGGACAGGGGGCCGATGGCTACACCTTC
TRBD1,once,TRBJ1-3,TRBV27,CASRPTGTGNTIYF,TGTGCCAGCAGGCCGACAGGGACTGGAAACACCATATATTTT
NA,NA,TRBJ2-3,TRBV7-3,CASSLNPALASTDTQYF,TGTGCCAGCAGCTTAAACCCCGCACTAGCCTCCACAGATACGCAGTATTTT
TRBD1,few,TRBJ1-5,TRBV7-2,CASSLEVGTGQHF,TGTGCCAGCAGCTTAGAAGTCGGGACAGGGCAGCATTTT
TRBD2,NA,TRBJ2-2,TRBV9,CASKVAGVTGELFF,TGTGCCAGCAAGGTAGCGGGAGTGACCGGGGAGCTGTTTTTT
NA,NA,TRBJ2-2,TRBV6-5,CASSSILVTGELFF,TGTGCCAGCAGCTCCATTCTGGTCACCGGGGAGCTGTTTTTT
NA,NA,TRBJ2-3,TRBV5-6,CASSSQVLSTDTQYF,TGTGCCAGCAGCTCACAGGTTCTATCCACAGATACGCAGTATTTT
TRBD1,NA,TRBJ2-7,TRBV7-2,CASSFQGAGYEQYF,TGTGCCAGCAGCTTCCAGGGGGCTGGCTACGAGCAGTACTTC
TRBD2,NA,TRBJ2-7,TRBV11-2,CASSPREFHEQYF,TGTGCCAGCAGCCCGCGGGAGTTTCACGAGCAGTACTTC
TRBD1,NA,TRBJ2-3,TRBV29-1,CSAYDTGVRDTQYF,TGCAGCGCCTACGATACAGGGGTCAGAGATACGCAGTATTTT
NA,NA,TRBJ2-7,TRBV5-4,CASSLVDRGIGEQYF,TGTGCCAGCAGCTTGGTCGATAGGGGAATCGGTGAGCAGTACTTC
NA,NA,TRBJ2-3,TRBV9,CASSPRRTRSFTDTQYF,TGTGCCAGCAGCCCCCGCAGAACTAGAAGTTTCACAGATACGCAGTATTTT
TRBD2,NA,TRBJ2-3,TRBV7-2,CASSLGSGRAEDTQYF,TGTGCCAGCAGCTTGGGGAGCGGGAGGGCCGAAGATACGCAGTATTTT
TRBD2,NA,TRBJ2-1,TRBV14,CASSLNGAGTSSYNEQFF,TGTGCCAGCAGCCTCAATGGGGCCGGGACTAGCTCCTACAATGAGCAGTTCTTC
TRBD2,NA,TRBJ2-5,TRBV28,CASSFFSGLEETQYF,TGTGCCAGCAGTTTTTTTTCGGGACTAGAAGAGACCCAGTACTTC
TRBD2,NA,TRBJ2-5,TRBV6-5,CASSYLADGQETQYF,TGTGCCAGCAGTTACCTAGCGGACGGCCAAGAGACCCAGTACTTC
TRBD1,NA,TRBJ1-1,TRBV11-2,CASRRRQGARDTEAFF,TGTGCCAGCAGAAGAAGACAGGGGGCGCGCGACACTGAAGCTTTCTTT
TRBD1,NA,TRBJ2-3,TRBV19,CASQGEFYVSTDTQYF,TGTGCCAGCCAGGGGGAATTTTATGTTAGCACAGATACGCAGTATTTT
TRBD2,NA,TRBJ2-5,TRBV7-6,CASSLAAGGPTKTQYF,TGTGCCAGCAGCTTAGCAGCGGGAGGGCCTACGAAGACCCAGTACTTC
NA,NA,TRBJ1-5,TRBV9,CASSVGNNQPQHF,TGTGCCAGCAGCGTAGGAAACAATCAGCCCCAGCATTTT
NA,NA,TRBJ2-1,TRBV30,CAWSVPGSSYNEQFF,TGTGCCTGGAGTGTGCCCGGGAGCTCCTACAATGAGCAGTTCTTC
TRBD1,NA,TRBJ2-7,TRBV30,CAWSMGDRVYEQYF,TGTGCCTGGAGTATGGGGGACAGGGTCTACGAGCAGTACTTC
NA,NA,TRBJ2-7,TRBV5-1,CASSLGPGYEQYF,TGCGCCAGCAGCTTGGGACCGGGTTACGAGCAGTACTTC
NA,NA,TRBJ2-5,TRBV5-1,CASSLDRQETQYF,TGCGCCAGCAGCTTGGACAGACAAGAGACCCAGTACTTC
NA,NA,TRBJ2-2,TRBV13,CASSSRDGGTGELFF,TGTGCCAGCAGCTCCCGGGACGGGGGAACCGGGGAGCTGTTTTTT
NA,NA,TRBJ2-7,TRBV28,CASSLTGIKHEQYF,TGTGCCAGCAGTTTAACGGGAATAAAACACGAGCAGTACTTC